The subject of this entry is one T cell receptor (beta chain). Study processing details: By means of reference gene primer amplification, nucleated cell counts were estimated. Clones were sequenced by immunoSEQ multiplex PCR, and TCRdb holds only the in-frame ones, with some missing. V and J calls and clone size are as listed in that table; D and trimming were resolved from the DNA. The sample carries about 110,000 clones, around 83% recorded once. This entry comes from a study of blood T cell repertoires in COVID-19. Looking at the study overall: Acute and convalescent COVID-19 specimens originated in the United States, Italy and Spain. Sources were T cells, B-cell-depleted T cells, or PBMCs; the material itself was cDNA or gDNA.

The germline V gene encodes CDR1 SGHRS and CDR2 YFSETQ. Trimming took 0 bases from V and 13 from J; bases not matched to a gene: 19. This CDR3 has 17 residues. The gene calls are TRBV5-1 and TRBJ1-2; TRBD1 matches 9 bases. This TCR came from a woman in her seventies with acute or convalescent COVID-19. What was sequenced was peripheral blood. The CDR3 loop is CASSLAGQGISGFLFTF. In DNA, the CDR3 is TGCGCCAGCAGCTTGGCTGGACAGGGGATATCCGGGTTTCTTTTCACCTTC. Using reference TRBV5-1 and TRBJ1-2 for the parts outside the CDR3, the full variable domain is KAGVTQTPRYLIKTRGQQVTLSCSPISGHRSVSWYQQTPGQGLQFLFEYFSETQRNKGNFPGRFSGRQFSNSRSEMNVSTLELGDSALYLCASSLAGQGISGFLFTFGSGTRLTVV.